The 31 T cell receptor beta chains listed next were all sequenced from one sample in a study of blood T cell repertoires in COVID-19. Measured with immunoSEQ multiplex PCR; TCRdb has only the in-frame clones, and not every one. This table holds approximately 27,000 clones, approximately 94% found once. The source material was peripheral blood. The receptors here all came from a human donor with active COVID-19. The donor label of this sample is uncertain.

This clone is a singleton in its sample. This rearrangement joins TRBV5-8 to TRBJ2-7, with no clear D. V was trimmed by 2 bases and J by 2 bases, leaving 2 bases between them. Germline CDR1 is SGHTS and CDR2 is YDEGEE. CDR3 length: 11 amino acids. The CDR3, as DNA: TGTGCCAGCAGCTTTACCTACGAGCAGTACTTC. Translating gives CASSFTYEQYF.

The chain links TRBV14 to TRBJ2-7, with D unresolved. CDR3 length equals 13 residues. In germline, CDR1 is SGHDN, CDR2 FVKESK. V was shortened by 1 base and J by 6 bases, with 10 bases between the two germline ends. CDR3 protein: CASSQVRSGEQYF. The DNA of the CDR3 is TGTGCCAGCAGCCAAGTTCGGTCGGGCGAGCAGTACTTC.

This clone appeared once. V and J are TRBV2 and TRBJ2-4; 11 bases agree with TRBD1. Germline V gene lookup returns CDR1 SNHLY and CDR2 FYNNEI. The CDR3 sequence is 14 residues long. The trim removed 5 bases at V and 10 bases at J, leaving 7 bases unmatched. The CDR3 coding sequence is TGTGCCAGCAGTCGGGGGACAGGGGGAAGAATTCAGTACTTC. It is translated as CASSRGTGGRIQYF.

V and J are TRBV2 and TRBJ2-3; no clear D. V lost 5 bases, J lost 6 bases, and 9 bases lay in between. Germline values: CDR1 SNHLY, CDR2 FYNNEI. CDR3 size: 12 residues. In nucleotides, the CDR3 is TGTGCCAGCAGTTCTCTATTTGATACGCAGTATTTT. Translation gives CASSSLFDTQYF.

The chain recombines TRBV6-4 with TRBJ2-1; TRBD2 aligns across 15 bases. The CDR3 is 16 residues long. The germline CDR1 and CDR2 sequences are MRHNA and SNTAGT. J was trimmed by 10 bases and V by 3 bases; bases with no gene match: 7. CDR3 in amino acids: CASSDRTSGRGGEQFF. The CDR3 nucleotides are TGTGCCAGCAGTGATCGGACTAGCGGGAGGGGTGGGGAGCAGTTCTTC.

V gene TRBV3-1 (or the pseudogene TRBV3-2) combines with J gene TRBJ2-3; 9 nucleotides agree with TRBD1. Per germline, CDR1 LGHDT and CDR2 YNNKEL (reference sequence). V shed 4 bases and J 3 bases; nucleotides not matched to a gene: 2. The CDR3 has 14 amino acids. CDR3 protein: CASSPTGGTDTQYF. The CDR3 DNA reads TGTGCCAGCAGCCCGACAGGGGGGACAGATACGCAGTATTTT.

The chain combines TRBV18 with TRBJ1-6; unclear D gene. The CDR3 is 14 residues long. Germline V lookup: CDR1 KGHSH, CDR2 LQKENI. V lost 3 bases and J lost 11, with 14 bases in between. This chain's CDR3 is CASSPTDSFTPLHF. CDR3 bases: TGTGCCAGCTCACCCACAGATTCCTTTACACCCCTCCACTTT.

The chain combines TRBV27 with TRBJ1-2; D not certain. V shed 3 bases and J shed 6 bases, with 17 bases lying between them. The CDR3 runs 15 residues. Germline-derived CDR1 and CDR2 are MNHEY and SMNVEV (reference sequence). The CDR3 loop is CASSFRDPRYDGYTF. Written as DNA, the CDR3 is TGTGCCAGCAGTTTCCGCGACCCTAGATATGATGGCTACACCTTC.

This sequence joins TRBV19 and TRBJ2-3, with D maybe TRBD2 (6 bases). The CDR3 has 14 residues. The V gene lost 7 bases and the J gene lost 3 bases, with 14 bases spanning the gap. CDR1 and CDR2 (germline): LNHDA, SQIVND (reference sequence). Written as DNA, the CDR3 is TGTGCCAGTAAGGTGCGGGGAGTTACAGATACGCAGTATTTT. Translated: CASKVRGVTDTQYF.

The J gene is TRBJ2-1, the V gene TRBV7-2; the D is unclear. CDR1 is SGHTA, CDR2 FQGNSA, per germline. The CDR3 contains 13 residues. V was clipped by 5 bases and J by 3 bases, with 8 bases between them. CDR3 DNA: TGTGCCAGCAGCCCCGGGTACTACAATGAGCAGTTCTTC. Amino acids: CASSPGYYNEQFF.

The table lists this clone with a count of one. V and J are TRBV30 and TRBJ2-1; 7 nucleotides line up with TRBD2. This CDR3 contains 15 residues. The trim removed 1 base at V and 6 bases at J, leaving 9 bases unmatched. CDR1 GTSNPN and CDR2 SVGIG come from the germline V gene (reference sequence). This CDR3 is CAWSGSRETFNEQFF. As DNA, the CDR3 is TGTGCCTGGAGTGGCTCGCGGGAGACTTTCAATGAGCAGTTCTTC. Combining the CDR3 with reference TRBV30 and TRBJ2-1 gives the whole variable domain SQTIHQWPATLVQPVGSPLSLECTVEGTSNPNLYWYRQAAGRGLQLLFYSVGIGQISSEVPQNLSASRPQDRQFILSSKKLLLSDSGFYLCAWSGSRETFNEQFFGPGTRLTVL.

The chain is built from TRBV10-1 and TRBJ2-1, with TRBD2 identical over 14 bases. CDR1 WNHNN and CDR2 SYGVQD come from the germline V gene (reference sequence). J was trimmed by 0 bases and V by 5 bases; bases with no gene match: 3. The CDR3 has 17 amino acids. CDR3 amino acids: CASSRLAGGSSYNEQFF. The CDR3 bases are TGCGCCAGCAGTAGACTAGCGGGAGGGAGCTCCTACAATGAGCAGTTCTTC.

This chain's CDR3 is CASSEGTDLTDTQYF. The CDR3 DNA reads TGTGCCAGCAGTGAGGGGACTGACCTCACAGATACGCAGTATTTT. The V and J genes are TRBV2 and TRBJ2-3; D might be TRBD2 (6 bases). CDR3 size: 15 residues. V was shortened by 3 bases and J by 2 bases, with 12 bases between the two germline ends. Germline V gene sequence: CDR1 SNHLY, CDR2 FYNNEI.

The rearrangement links TRBV11-3 to TRBJ2-1; 12 bases match TRBD1. Germline V gene lookup returns CDR1 SGHNT and CDR2 YENEEA. V lost 3 bases, J lost 9 bases, and 9 bases stayed unmatched. This CDR3 has 16 amino acids. The CDR3 DNA reads TGTGCCAGCAGCTTCCAAGGGGGACAGGGGGCTGGTGAGCAGTTCTTC. Translating gives CASSFQGGQGAGEQFF.

The chain has TRBV5-6 and TRBJ2-2; D gene ambiguous. The CDR3 sequence is 15 residues long. The ends were cut back, 4 bases at V and 1 base at J, with 11 bases in the middle. Per germline, CDR1 SGHDT and CDR2 YYEEEE. The DNA for the CDR3 is TGTGCCAGCAGCCCTTATGGAGTGAACACCGGGGAGCTGTTTTTT. Translation: CASSPYGVNTGELFF.

This rearrangement joins TRBV5-4 to TRBJ2-1, with 8 bases that match TRBD2. Trimming cost V 4 bases and J 10 bases; bases outside gene matches: 13. This CDR3 has 15 amino acids. Looked up from germline, CDR1 is SGHNT and CDR2 is YYREEE (reference sequence). The CDR3 loop reads CASSVGGPAGAEQFF. The CDR3 bases are TGTGCCAGCAGCGTGGGGGGTCCAGCGGGGGCGGAGCAGTTCTTC. The complete variable domain, with remaining parts taken from reference TRBV5-4 and TRBJ2-1, reads ETGVTQSPTHLIKTRGQQVTLRCSSQSGHNTVSWYQQALGQGPQFIFQYYREEENGRGNFPPRFSGLQFPNYSSELNVNALELDDSALYLCASSVGGPAGAEQFFGPGTRLTVL.

The chain is built from TRBV28 and TRBJ2-7; D is perhaps TRBD1 (5 bases). In germline, CDR1 is MDHEN, CDR2 SYDVKM. The CDR3 is made up of 14 amino acids. Trimming removed 3 bases at V and 2 bases at J, with 11 bases between. The CDR3 sequence is CASSFDRSTYEQYF. The CDR3 DNA follows: TGTGCCAGCAGTTTCGACAGATCCACCTACGAGCAGTACTTC.

V usage is TRBV21-1 and J usage is TRBJ1-2; the DNA was not used to check the table's D call, TRBD1. TRBV21-1 is a pseudogene locus. The CDR3 is 15 amino acids. CDR3 amino acids: CASSKARPHSHGYTF. The DNA for the CDR3 is TGTGCCAGCAGCAAAGCGCGCCCACACAGTCATGGCTACACCTTC.

V and J are TRBV2 and TRBJ2-6, with D possibly being TRBD1 (5 bases). The CDR3 extends over 16 amino acids. Trimming stripped 11 bases from V and 1 base from J, with 18 bases between. Germline V gene sequence: CDR1 SNHLY, CDR2 FYNNEI. CDR3 amino acids: CAGNQGAQSGANVLTF. The CDR3 bases are TGTGCCGGAAATCAGGGCGCCCAATCTGGGGCCAACGTCCTGACTTTC.

The chain joins TRBV11-2 to TRBJ2-2; D gene ambiguous. Between the trimmed V and J ends, which lost 2 bases and 7 bases, there was a span of 8 bases. Per the germline V gene, CDR1 is SGHAT and CDR2 is FQNNGV. The CDR3 sequence is 13 residues long. DNA for the CDR3: TGTGCCAGCAGCTTAACTCGTCACGGGGAGCTGTTTTTT. This gives the protein CASSLTRHGELFF.

This sequence joins TRBV2 and TRBJ1-1; perhaps TRBD1 as D (5 bases). Germline CDR1 is SNHLY and CDR2 is FYNNEI. V lost 7 bases to trimming and J lost 5 bases, with 11 bases between them. This CDR3 contains 12 residues. CDR3 sequence: CASNRLGTEAFF. DNA of the CDR3: TGTGCCAGCAACAGGTTGGGTACTGAAGCTTTCTTT.

This clone turned up a few times. The V and J genes are TRBV28 and TRBJ1-3; 7 nucleotides agree with TRBD1. V lost 4 bases to trimming and J lost 4 bases; unmatched junction nucleotides: 4. Germline V gene data show CDR1 as MDHEN and CDR2 as SYDVKM. There are 14 residues in the CDR3. In DNA form, the CDR3 reads TGTGCCAGCAGTTCCCTGGGACAGGGAAACACCATATATTTT. Its translation is CASSSLGQGNTIYF.

The V call is TRBV11-2, the J call TRBJ2-7; the match to TRBD1 covers 9 bases. Unmatched junction bases numbered 6, after V lost 4 bases and J lost 5 bases. The germline V gene encodes CDR1 SGHAT and CDR2 FQNNGV. The CDR3 length is 14 residues. The CDR3, as DNA: TGTGCCAGCAGCTGGACAGGGGAGGAGGACGAGCAGTACTTC. It yields the protein CASSWTGEEDEQYF.

The chain employs TRBV18 and TRBJ2-1; D is perhaps TRBD1 (6 bases). Germline values: CDR1 KGHSH, CDR2 LQKENI. V lost 3 bases and J lost 3, with 9 bases in between. This CDR3 has 14 residues. The CDR3 DNA reads TGTGCCAGCTCACCGGGGACAAACTACAATGAGCAGTTCTTC. This sequence encodes CASSPGTNYNEQFF. The full variable domain, in which reference TRBV18 and TRBJ2-1 provide the parts outside the CDR3, is NAGVMQNPRHLVRRRGQEARLRCSPMKGHSHVYWYRQLPEEGLKFMVYLQKENIIDESGMPKERFSAEFPKEGPSILRIQQVVRGDSAAYFCASSPGTNYNEQFFGPGTRLTVL.

This chain uses TRBV7-7 with TRBJ2-5; possibly TRBD2 for D (6 bases). Trimming pared 0 bases from V and 2 bases from J, leaving 13 bases between. The germline CDR1 and CDR2 sequences are SSHAT and FNYEAQ (reference sequence). CDR3 size: 16 residues. Here the CDR3 reads CASSLAFAGRQETQYF. The DNA for the CDR3 is TGTGCCAGCAGCTTAGCTTTTGCAGGGAGGCAAGAGACCCAGTACTTC.

CDR3 in DNA: TGCGCCAGCAGCCAAGTGGGGGGGGCTCAAGAGACCCAGTACTTC. Translation gives CASSQVGGAQETQYF. The chain recombines TRBV4-3 with TRBJ2-5, with a weak D call TRBD2 (7 bases). This CDR3 has 15 amino acids. V was cut by 1 base and J by 2 bases, with 11 bases left in between. Germline assignment: CDR1 LGHNA and CDR2 YSLEER.

J is TRBJ1-2 and V is TRBV6-5, with unresolved D. The germline V gene has CDR1 MNHEY and CDR2 SVGAGI. V was pared by 0 bases and J by 2 bases, with 10 bases between. The CDR3 spans 15 residues. The CDR3, as DNA: TGTGCCAGCAGTTACTCCCAGACACCCAACTATGGCTACACCTTC. Protein: CASSYSQTPNYGYTF.

This chain joins TRBV2 and TRBJ1-6, with TRBD1 as a possible D gene (5 bases). CDR3 size: 13 residues. Germline loops: CDR1 SNHLY, CDR2 FYNNEI. With 7 bases removed from V and 9 bases from J, the gap between germline ends came to 13 bases. The CDR3 here is CASKQGLSSPLHF. CDR3 DNA sequence: TGTGCCAGCAAGCAGGGTTTGAGTTCACCCCTCCACTTT.

A word on this clone: Other DNA sequences in this specimen translate into the identical CDR3. The chain joins TRBV3-1 (or the pseudogene TRBV3-2) to TRBJ1-5; D is perhaps TRBD1 (6 bases). The CDR3 runs to 16 residues. CDR1 and CDR2 (germline): LGHDT, YNNKEL (reference sequence). Trimming cost V 3 bases and J 7 bases, with 19 bases left between them. The CDR3 sequence: CASSQNWGGREQPQHF. The DNA for the CDR3 is TGTGCCAGCAGCCAGAATTGGGGGGGGCGGGAGCAGCCCCAGCATTTT.

The rearrangement joins TRBV9 to TRBJ2-2, with D maybe TRBD1 (7 bases). The V end was cut by 4 bases, the J end by 5 bases, with 21 bases between. CDR3 length: 17 residues. CDR1 and CDR2 (germline): SGDLS, YYNGEE. The CDR3 loop is CASSTRQGSGRTGELFF. In DNA, the CDR3 is TGTGCCAGCAGCACCCGACAGGGAAGTGGGAGGACCGGGGAGCTGTTTTTT.

The rearrangement links TRBV2 to TRBJ2-5, with D possibly TRBD2 on 5 matching bases. V was pared by 4 bases and J by 5 bases, with 14 bases between. Germline V gene lookup returns CDR1 SNHLY and CDR2 FYNNEI. The CDR3 spans 14 residues. CDR3 DNA sequence: TGTGCCAGCAGTGTCGAGGGTTTGGGCGAGACCCAGTACTTC. This encodes CASSVEGLGETQYF. Supplemented by reference TRBV2 and TRBJ2-5, the full variable domain reads EPEVTQTPSHQVTQMGQEVILRCVPISNHLYFYWYRQILGQKVEFLVSFYNNEISEKSEIFDDQFSVERPDGSNFTLKIRSTKLEDSAMYFCASSVEGLGETQYFGPGTRLLVL.